Below, 18 T cell receptor beta chains from the same sample are listed, as sequenced in a study of identical twins. TCRdb reprocessed the 5' RACE reads via MiXCR and lists one record per CDR3 protein. This table has hundreds of thousands of distinct CDR3 sequences, approximately 9% appearing once. The same specimen was also included in a second study, on yellow fever vaccine responses in identical twins.

The sample consisted of PBMCs. The origin of the receptors is a woman aged 18-35 years in good health.

This clonotype was counted many times. J is TRBJ2-3 and V is TRBV6-5, with D perhaps given as TRBD1 or TRBD2 (6 bases each). Trimming removed 4 bases at V and 0 bases at J, with 11 bases between. The CDR3 is made up of 15 amino acids. Germline V gene sequence: CDR1 MNHEY, CDR2 SVGAGI. CDR3: CASSLLGGSTDTQYF. Here the CDR3 DNA reads TGTGCCAGCAGTTTACTAGGGGGGAGCACAGATACGCAGTATTTT.

The chain recombines TRBV2 with TRBJ2-1; unclear D gene. The V end lost 2 bases, the J end lost 4 bases, and 6 bases lay between the germline ends. Germline V CDR1 and CDR2: SNHLY, FYNNEI. This CDR3 has 13 residues. The CDR3 spells CASSEYPYNEQFF. CDR3 nucleotide sequence: TGTGCCAGCAGTGAATACCCGTACAATGAGCAGTTCTTC.

This clonotype was seen more than once but under ten times. This sequence joins TRBV20-1 and TRBJ2-5, with 10 bases that match TRBD2. CDR1 DFQATT and CDR2 SNEGSKA come from the germline V gene (reference sequence). V trimming: 8 bases; J trimming: 5 bases; junction bases outside the gene matches: 17. CDR3 length: 16 residues. DNA for the CDR3: TGCAGTAAAAATCCCATACTAGCGGGGTTTCTGGAGACCCAGTACTTC. It yields the protein CSKNPILAGFLETQYF.

Concerning this clonotype: At one end the junction does not follow the germline gene, possibly because of a read error. This chain joins TRBV7-7 and TRBJ2-5; 11 bases agree with TRBD2. Germline CDR1 is SSHAT and CDR2 is FNYEAQ (reference sequence). The CDR3 extends over 16 amino acids. DNA of the CDR3: TGTGCTAGCAGGCCGCTAGCGGGAGGCTCCCAAGAGACCCAGTACTTC. Its translation: CASRPLAGGSQETQYF.

This clonotype was counted a few times. The rearrangement joins TRBV4-2 to TRBJ2-5; a weak D match, TRBD2 (5 bases). The V end lost 4 bases, the J end lost 1 base, and 13 bases lay between the germline ends. Per the germline V gene, CDR1 is LGHNA and CDR2 is YNFKEQ. The CDR3 is 15 amino acids. The chain's CDR3 is CASSRARASQETQYF. CDR3 DNA sequence: TGTGCCAGCAGCCGGGCGCGGGCTAGCCAAGAGACCCAGTACTTC.

The chain combines TRBV3-1 with TRBJ2-5; D may be TRBD1 or TRBD2 (5 bases each). The CDR3 covers 14 residues. The germline gives CDR1 LGHDT, CDR2 YNNKEL (reference sequence). The V and J ends lost 7 bases and 5 bases respectively, with 17 bases between them. The CDR3 spells CASNSNTGTETQYF. In DNA, the CDR3 is TGTGCCAGCAACTCGAATACTGGGACGGAGACCCAGTACTTC.

In DNA form, the CDR3 reads TGTGCCAGCAGCTTGGGACCGCCGAACTATGGCTACACCTTC. Protein sequence: CASSLGPPNYGYTF. V is TRBV5-5 and J is TRBJ1-2, with D unclear. Germline values: CDR1 SGHKS, CDR2 YYEKEE (reference sequence). Between the trimmed V and J ends, which lost 0 bases and 2 bases, there was a span of 8 bases. The CDR3 is 14 residues long.

This chain joins TRBV5-6 and TRBJ1-2; D is undetermined. CDR1 SGHDT and CDR2 YYEEEE come from the germline V gene. The V gene lost 2 bases and the J gene lost 4 bases, with 12 bases spanning the gap. The CDR3 spans 14 residues. CDR3 sequence reads: CASSFPGRVYGYTF. CDR3 nucleotides: TGTGCCAGCAGCTTTCCGGGCCGGGTCTATGGCTACACCTTC.

The chain links TRBV7-2 to TRBJ2-1, with D possibly matching TRBD1 (6 bases). CDR1 is SGHTA and CDR2 is FQGNSA in the germline V gene. The CDR3 length is 14 residues. V dropped 7 bases and J dropped 5 bases, with 15 bases sitting between them. The CDR3 sequence is CASNPWQGNNEQFF. CDR3 sequence (DNA): TGTGCCAGCAACCCTTGGCAGGGGAACAATGAGCAGTTCTTC.

The genes are TRBV7-2 and TRBJ1-5, with D perhaps TRBD1 (5 bases). CDR1 is SGHTA and CDR2 is FQGNSA in the germline V gene. CDR3 length equals 14 residues. Trimming stripped 0 bases from V and 7 bases from J, with 10 bases between. For the CDR3, the DNA is TGTGCCAGCAGCTTAGCGCCGGGGGGACAGCCCCAGCATTTT. Encoded protein: CASSLAPGGQPQHF.

This clonotype came up once. The chain combines TRBV9 with TRBJ2-5; possibly TRBD1 or TRBD2 for D (5 bases each). The ends were cut back, 6 bases at V and 3 bases at J, with 18 bases in the middle. The CDR3 has 15 amino acids. The germline gives CDR1 SGDLS, CDR2 YYNGEE. CDR3: CASNPSGTEKETQYF. The CDR3 DNA follows: TGTGCCAGCAACCCCTCCGGGACCGAAAAAGAGACCCAGTACTTC.

The sample holds a few counts of this clonotype. The chain carries TRBV10-3 and TRBJ2-3; no clear D gene. The ends were cut back, 2 bases at V and 1 base at J, with 10 bases in the middle. The length of the CDR3 is 15 residues. Germline V CDR1 and CDR2: ENHRY, SYGVKD. The CDR3, as DNA: TGTGCCATCAGTGAGAATCCGGGCGGCACAGATACGCAGTATTTT. Translation: CAISENPGGTDTQYF.

The V call is TRBV7-9, the J call TRBJ1-3; TRBD1 is a possible D gene (6 bases). Trimming shortened V by 2 bases and J by 4 bases, and 9 bases separated the two germline ends. The germline V gene encodes CDR1 SEHNR and CDR2 FQNEAQ (reference sequence). CDR3 size: 14 residues. As DNA, the CDR3 is TGTGCCAGCAGCTTACAGGGGCGCGGAAACACCATATATTTT. This sequence encodes CASSLQGRGNTIYF.

This clonotype has at least ten counts. The chain joins TRBV5-1 to TRBJ2-3; TRBD2 agrees at 7 bases. Germline CDR1 and CDR2: SGHRS and YFSETQ. V dropped 3 bases and J dropped 1; count of bases not matched to a gene: 5. This CDR3 region has 15 residues. CDR3 bases: TGCGCCAGCAGCTCCGGACTAGTGGGCACAGATACGCAGTATTTT. Its protein product is CASSSGLVGTDTQYF.

This clonotype was seen many times. The chain couples TRBV20-1 to TRBJ2-4, with D perhaps matching TRBD2 (5 bases). Looked up from germline, CDR1 is DFQATT and CDR2 is SNEGSKA (reference sequence). The CDR3 loop spans 13 amino acids. Trimming took 4 bases from V and 3 from J, leaving 10 bases between them. CDR3 protein: CSATEGGKNIQYF. CDR3 in DNA: TGCAGTGCTACCGAGGGTGGCAAAAACATTCAGTACTTC.

The rearrangement uses TRBV3-1 and TRBJ2-1; 8 positions match TRBD2. J gave up 1 base and V 11 bases, and 16 bases lay outside the gene matches. There are 17 residues in the CDR3. Germline V CDR1 and CDR2: LGHDT, YNNKEL (reference sequence). CDR3 sequence (DNA): TGTGCCTGCTGCCAAGTCCTTAGCGGGGCTTCCTACAATGAGCAGTTCTTC. Its protein is CACCQVLSGASYNEQFF.

The chain carries TRBV4-3 and TRBJ2-4, with a weak D call TRBD2 (6 bases). The germline gives CDR1 LGHNA, CDR2 YSLEER. Trimming shortened V by 0 bases and J by 2 bases, and 20 bases separated the two germline ends. The CDR3 is made up of 19 amino acids. The CDR3 DNA is TGCGCCAGCAGCCAAGATCGAGCGGGCCCAAAAGGAACCAAAAACATTCAGTACTTC. This sequence encodes CASSQDRAGPKGTKNIQYF.

The chain combines TRBV20-1 with TRBJ2-3; 7 nucleotides match TRBD1. Germline CDR1 DFQATT, CDR2 SNEGSKA (reference sequence). The CDR3 runs to 13 residues. The V gene end was trimmed by 6 bases and the J gene end by 0 bases; junction bases not matched to a gene: 3. DNA for the CDR3: TGCAGTGCGCGGACAGGTAGCACAGATACGCAGTATTTT. Residues: CSARTGSTDTQYF.